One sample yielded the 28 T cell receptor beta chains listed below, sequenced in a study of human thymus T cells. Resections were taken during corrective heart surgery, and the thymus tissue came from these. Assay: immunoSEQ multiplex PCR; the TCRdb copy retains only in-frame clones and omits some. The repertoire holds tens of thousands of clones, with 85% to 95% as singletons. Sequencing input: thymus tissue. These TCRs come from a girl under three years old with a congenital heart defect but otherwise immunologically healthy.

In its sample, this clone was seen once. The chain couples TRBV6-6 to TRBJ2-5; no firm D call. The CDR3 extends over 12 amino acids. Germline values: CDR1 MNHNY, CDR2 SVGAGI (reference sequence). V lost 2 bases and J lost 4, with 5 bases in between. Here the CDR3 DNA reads TGTGCCAGCAGTTACCCGGCAGAGACCCAGTACTTC. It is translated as CASSYPAETQYF.

The DNA for the CDR3 is TGTGCCAGCAGCACGACCCTCGGTGGCGCTTTCTTT. This sequence encodes CASSTTLGGAFF. J is TRBJ1-1 and V is TRBV4-2; D not certain. Trimming took 5 bases from V and 11 from J, leaving 15 bases between them. This CDR3 is built from 12 residues. Germline CDR1 is LGHNA and CDR2 is YNFKEQ.

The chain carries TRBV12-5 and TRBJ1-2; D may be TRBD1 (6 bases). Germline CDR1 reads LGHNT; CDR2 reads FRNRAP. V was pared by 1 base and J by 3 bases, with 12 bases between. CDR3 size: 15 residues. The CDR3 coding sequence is TGTGCTAGTGGTTTGGATCAACAGGGTGACTATGGCTACACCTTC. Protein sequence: CASGLDQQGDYGYTF.

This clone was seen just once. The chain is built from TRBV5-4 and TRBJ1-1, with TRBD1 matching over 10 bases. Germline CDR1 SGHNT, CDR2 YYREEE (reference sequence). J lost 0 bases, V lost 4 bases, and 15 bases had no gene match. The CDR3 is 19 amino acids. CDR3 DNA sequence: TGTGCCAGCAGCCTGGGGGCTAAGGGACAGGGGTTCATGAACACTGAAGCTTTCTTT. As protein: CASSLGAKGQGFMNTEAFF.

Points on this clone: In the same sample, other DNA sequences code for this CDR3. CDR3 DNA sequence: TGTGCCAGCAGCTCTCAGGGGGGACTAGCAGGAGTTCGGCAGTTCTTC. Its translation: CASSSQGGLAGVRQFF. V gene TRBV7-3 combines with J gene TRBJ2-1; 9 bases match TRBD2. The CDR3 has 16 amino acids. Germline CDR1 and CDR2: SGHTA and FQGTGA. V lost 4 bases, J lost 12 bases, and 16 bases stayed unmatched.

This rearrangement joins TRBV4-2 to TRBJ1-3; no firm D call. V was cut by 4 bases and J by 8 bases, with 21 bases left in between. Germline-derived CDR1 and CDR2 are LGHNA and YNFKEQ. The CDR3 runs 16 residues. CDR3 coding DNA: TGTGCCAGCAGCCCGCCAACCGCAGGAGGTACCGACACCATATATTTT. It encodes CASSPPTAGGTDTIYF.

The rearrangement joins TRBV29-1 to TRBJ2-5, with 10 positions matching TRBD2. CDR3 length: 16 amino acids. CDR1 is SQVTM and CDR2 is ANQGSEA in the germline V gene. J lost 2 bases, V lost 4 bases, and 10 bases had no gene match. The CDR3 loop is CSVVEEREGGQETQYF. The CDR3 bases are TGCAGCGTTGTAGAGGAGCGGGAGGGGGGTCAAGAGACCCAGTACTTC.

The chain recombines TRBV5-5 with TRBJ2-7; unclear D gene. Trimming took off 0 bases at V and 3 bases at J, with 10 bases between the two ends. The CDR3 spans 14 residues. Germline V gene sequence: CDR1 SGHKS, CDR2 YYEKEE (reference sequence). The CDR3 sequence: CASSLARPRYEQYF. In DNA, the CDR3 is TGTGCCAGCAGCTTGGCCAGGCCCCGCTACGAGCAGTACTTC.

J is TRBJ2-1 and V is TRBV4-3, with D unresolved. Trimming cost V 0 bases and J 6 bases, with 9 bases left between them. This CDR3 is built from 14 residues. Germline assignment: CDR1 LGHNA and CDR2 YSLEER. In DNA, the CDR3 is TGCGCCAGCAGCCAAGATCATAGAGTCAATGAGCAGTTCTTC. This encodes CASSQDHRVNEQFF.

CDR3 loop: CASSLARFSYEQYF. The DNA of the CDR3 is TGTGCCAGCAGCTTAGCCAGGTTCTCCTACGAGCAGTACTTC. This chain links TRBV7-2 with TRBJ2-7; D uncertain. The ends were cut back, 0 bases at V and 0 bases at J, with 6 bases in the middle. Germline V gene data show CDR1 as SGHTA and CDR2 as FQGNSA. The CDR3 extends over 14 amino acids.

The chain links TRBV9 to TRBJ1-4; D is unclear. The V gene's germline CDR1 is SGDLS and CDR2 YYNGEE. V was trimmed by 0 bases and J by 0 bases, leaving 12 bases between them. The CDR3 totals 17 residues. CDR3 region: CASSVDGEEATNEKLFF. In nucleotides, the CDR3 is TGTGCCAGCAGCGTAGACGGGGAAGAGGCAACTAATGAAAAACTGTTTTTT.

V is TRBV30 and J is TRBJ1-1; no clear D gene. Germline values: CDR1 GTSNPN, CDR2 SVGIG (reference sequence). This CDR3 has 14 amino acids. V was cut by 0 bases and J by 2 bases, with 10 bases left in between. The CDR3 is CAWSVRQANTEAFF. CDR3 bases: TGTGCCTGGAGTGTAAGGCAGGCCAACACTGAAGCTTTCTTT.

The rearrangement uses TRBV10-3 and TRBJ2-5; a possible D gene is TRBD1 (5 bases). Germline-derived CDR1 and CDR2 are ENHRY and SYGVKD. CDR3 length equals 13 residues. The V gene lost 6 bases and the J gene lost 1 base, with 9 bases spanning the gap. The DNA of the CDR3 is TGTGCCATCAGAAAACAGGTCCAAGAGACCCAGTACTTC. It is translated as CAIRKQVQETQYF.

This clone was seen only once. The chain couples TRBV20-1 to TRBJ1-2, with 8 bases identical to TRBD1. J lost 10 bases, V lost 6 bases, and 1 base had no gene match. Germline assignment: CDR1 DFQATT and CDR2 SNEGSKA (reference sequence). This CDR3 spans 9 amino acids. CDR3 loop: CSADRAYTF. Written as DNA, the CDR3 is TGCAGTGCGGACAGGGCCTACACCTTC.

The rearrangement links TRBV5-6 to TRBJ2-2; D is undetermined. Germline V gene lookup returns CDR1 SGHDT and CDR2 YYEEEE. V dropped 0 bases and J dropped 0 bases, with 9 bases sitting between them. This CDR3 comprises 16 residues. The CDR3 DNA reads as TGTGCCAGCAGCTTGGTGGCCCCCTCGAACACCGGGGAGCTGTTTTTT. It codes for CASSLVAPSNTGELFF.

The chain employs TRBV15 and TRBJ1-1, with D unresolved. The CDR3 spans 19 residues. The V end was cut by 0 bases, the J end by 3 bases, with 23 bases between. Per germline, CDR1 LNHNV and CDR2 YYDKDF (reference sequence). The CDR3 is CATSRDQVGQGDGDTEAFF. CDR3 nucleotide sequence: TGTGCCACCAGCAGAGATCAGGTCGGCCAAGGTGACGGCGACACTGAAGCTTTCTTT.

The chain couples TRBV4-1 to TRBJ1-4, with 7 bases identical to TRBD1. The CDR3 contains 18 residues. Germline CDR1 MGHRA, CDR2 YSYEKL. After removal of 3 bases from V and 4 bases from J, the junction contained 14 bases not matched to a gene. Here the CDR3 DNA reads TGCGCCAGCAGCCAGTCGACAGGGACGCGGCTCAGTAATGAAAAACTGTTTTTT. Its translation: CASSQSTGTRLSNEKLFF.

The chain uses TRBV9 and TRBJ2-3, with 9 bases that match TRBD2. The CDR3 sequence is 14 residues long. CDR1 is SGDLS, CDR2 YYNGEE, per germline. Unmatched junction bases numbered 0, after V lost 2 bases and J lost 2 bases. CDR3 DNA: TGTGCCAGCAGCGTGGGACTAGCCACAGATACGCAGTATTTT. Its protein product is CASSVGLATDTQYF.

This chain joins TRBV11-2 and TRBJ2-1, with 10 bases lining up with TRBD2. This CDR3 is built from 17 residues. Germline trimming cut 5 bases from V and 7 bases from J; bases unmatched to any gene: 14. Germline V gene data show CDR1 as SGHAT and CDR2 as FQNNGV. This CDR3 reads CASSPDRGSGRGNEQFF. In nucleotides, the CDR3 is TGTGCCAGCAGCCCAGACAGGGGCAGCGGGAGGGGGAATGAGCAGTTCTTC.

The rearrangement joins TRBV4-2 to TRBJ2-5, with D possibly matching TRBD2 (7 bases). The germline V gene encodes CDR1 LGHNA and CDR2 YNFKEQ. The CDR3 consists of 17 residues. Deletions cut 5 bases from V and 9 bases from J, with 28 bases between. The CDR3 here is CASSTQTGGQIAGAQYF. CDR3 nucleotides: TGTGCCAGCAGCACACAAACCGGGGGCCAAATTGCGGGGGCCCAGTACTTC.

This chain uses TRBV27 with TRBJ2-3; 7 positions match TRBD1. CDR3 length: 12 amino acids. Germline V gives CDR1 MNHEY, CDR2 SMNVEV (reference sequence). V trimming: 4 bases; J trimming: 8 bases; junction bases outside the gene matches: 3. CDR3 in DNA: TGTGCCAGCAGTTCCCCAGGGGGTACGCAGTATTTT. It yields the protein CASSSPGGTQYF.

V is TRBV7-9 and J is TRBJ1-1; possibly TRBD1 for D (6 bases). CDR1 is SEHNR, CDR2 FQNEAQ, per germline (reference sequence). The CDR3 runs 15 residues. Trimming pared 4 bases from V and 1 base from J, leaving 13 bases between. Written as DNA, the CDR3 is TGTGCCAGCAGCTCCTTTGAGGGGGAGAACACTGAAGCTTTCTTT. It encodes CASSSFEGENTEAFF.

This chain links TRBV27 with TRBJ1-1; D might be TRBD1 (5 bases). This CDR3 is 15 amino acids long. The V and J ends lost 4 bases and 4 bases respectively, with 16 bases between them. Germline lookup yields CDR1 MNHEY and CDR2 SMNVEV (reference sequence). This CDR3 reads CASSSGRGGGTEAFF. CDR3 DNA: TGTGCCAGCAGTTCGGGGCGCGGGGGAGGCACTGAAGCTTTCTTT.

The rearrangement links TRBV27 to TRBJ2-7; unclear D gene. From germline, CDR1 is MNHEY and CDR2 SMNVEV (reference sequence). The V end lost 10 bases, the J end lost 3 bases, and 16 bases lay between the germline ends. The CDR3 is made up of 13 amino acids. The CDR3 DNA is TGTGCCATCCAAATAGGAGTCCTCTACGAGCAGTACTTC. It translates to CAIQIGVLYEQYF.

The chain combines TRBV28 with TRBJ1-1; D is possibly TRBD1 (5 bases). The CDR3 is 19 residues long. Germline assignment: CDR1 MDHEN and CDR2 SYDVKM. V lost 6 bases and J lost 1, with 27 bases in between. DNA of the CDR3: TGTGCCAGCAGCCCGGGACTATCCGAAAGGGGCACATCGAACACTGAAGCTTTCTTT. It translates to CASSPGLSERGTSNTEAFF.

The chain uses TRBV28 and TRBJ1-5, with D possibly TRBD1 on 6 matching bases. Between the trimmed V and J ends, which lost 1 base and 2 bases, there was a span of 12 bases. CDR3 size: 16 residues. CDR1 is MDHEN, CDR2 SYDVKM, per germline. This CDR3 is CASSLLFRGGNQPQHF. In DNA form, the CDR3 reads TGTGCCAGCAGTTTATTATTCAGGGGTGGCAATCAGCCCCAGCATTTT.

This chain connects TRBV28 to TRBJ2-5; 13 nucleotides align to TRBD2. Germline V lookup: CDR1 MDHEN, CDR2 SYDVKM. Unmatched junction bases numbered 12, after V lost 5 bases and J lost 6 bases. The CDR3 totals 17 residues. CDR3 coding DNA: TGTGCCAGCAGTCCCCCTCGGGGACTAGCGGGAAAAAAGACCCAGTACTTC. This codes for CASSPPRGLAGKKTQYF.

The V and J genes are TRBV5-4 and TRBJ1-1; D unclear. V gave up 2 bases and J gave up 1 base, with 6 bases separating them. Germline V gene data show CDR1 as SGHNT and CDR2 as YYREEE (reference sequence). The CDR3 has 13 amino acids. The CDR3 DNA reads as TGTGCCAGCAGCTTTGGAACGAACACTGAAGCTTTCTTT. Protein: CASSFGTNTEAFF.